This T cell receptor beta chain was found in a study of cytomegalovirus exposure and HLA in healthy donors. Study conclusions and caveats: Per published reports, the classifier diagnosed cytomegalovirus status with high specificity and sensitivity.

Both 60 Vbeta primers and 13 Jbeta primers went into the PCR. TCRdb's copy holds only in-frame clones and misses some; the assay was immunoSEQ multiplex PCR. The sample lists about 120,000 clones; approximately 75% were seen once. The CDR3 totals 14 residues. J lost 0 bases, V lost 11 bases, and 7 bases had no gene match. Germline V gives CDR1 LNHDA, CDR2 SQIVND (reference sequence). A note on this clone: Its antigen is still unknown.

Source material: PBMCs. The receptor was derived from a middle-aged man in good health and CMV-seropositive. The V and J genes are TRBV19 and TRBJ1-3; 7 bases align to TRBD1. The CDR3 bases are TGTGCCTCCGTAACAGGGGCCTCTGGAAACACCATATATTTT. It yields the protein CASVTGASGNTIYF.